These 14 T cell receptor beta chains share one sample of origin, sequenced in a study of Graves' ophthalmopathy and Graves' hyperthyroidism. Amplification of TCR beta CDR3 regions used RNA transcripts. After a first-round RT-PCR with HTBI primers, a second-round multiplex PCR was run. One entry per CDR3 protein results from TCRdb running MiXCR on the multiplex PCR reads. Seen here are around 15,000 distinct CDR3 sequences, roughly 50% observed once, and the top ten hold 25%. The specimen sequenced was peripheral blood. Source of these receptors: a woman aged 35 to 49 with stable Graves' hyperthyroidism.

The CDR3 protein is CASSERASNQPQHF. CDR3 nucleotide sequence: TGTGCCAGCAGTGAACGGGCCAGCAATCAGCCCCAGCATTTT. The chain employs TRBV6-1 and TRBJ1-5; D not certain. Between the trimmed V and J ends, which lost 2 bases and 1 base, there was a span of 6 bases. Germline V gives CDR1 MNHNS, CDR2 SASEGT. The CDR3 has 14 residues.

This clonotype was picked up a small number of times. The V gene is TRBV7-2, the J gene TRBJ1-5; no reliable D call. Germline CDR1 reads SGHTA; CDR2 reads FQGNSA. The ends were cut back, 5 bases at V and 9 bases at J, with 17 bases in the middle. This CDR3 is built from 14 residues. CDR3 residues: CASSLPGPARPQHF. The CDR3 region has the DNA TGTGCCAGCAGCCTACCTGGGCCCGCTCGGCCCCAGCATTTT.

The chain uses TRBV27 and TRBJ2-2; possible D gene TRBD1, 5 bases. Trimming cost V 6 bases and J 3 bases, with 11 bases left between them. Germline lookup yields CDR1 MNHEY and CDR2 SMNVEV (reference sequence). This CDR3 has 14 residues. The CDR3 spells CASSPLRDTGELFF. DNA of the CDR3: TGTGCCAGCAGCCCCCTCAGGGACACCGGGGAGCTGTTTTTT.

The genes are TRBV19 and TRBJ1-2; D is uncertain. Germline lookup yields CDR1 LNHDA and CDR2 SQIVND (reference sequence). Trimming stripped 1 base from V and 3 bases from J, with 6 bases between. The CDR3 is 13 residues long. CDR3 in DNA: TGTGCCAGTAGTATAGGTCGCGACTATGGCTACACCTTC. Translation: CASSIGRDYGYTF.

Of note for this clonotype: Sequence at one end of the junction differs from germline and may be a read error. The gene calls are TRBV20-1 and TRBJ2-1; either TRBD1 or TRBD2 may supply D (5 bases each). There are 13 residues in the CDR3. Germline V gives CDR1 DFQATT, CDR2 SNEGSKA (reference sequence). The CDR3 DNA sequence: TGCAGTGCCGGACCGGGACCACTCAATGAGCTGTTCTTC. Amino acid sequence: CSAGPGPLNELFF.

Of note for this clonotype: A junction end diverges from the germline sequence, so it may reflect a read error. This rearrangement joins TRBV7-8 to TRBJ2-2, with D perhaps matching TRBD1 (5 bases). Germline V CDR1 and CDR2: SGHVS, FQNEAQ. This CDR3 is built from 16 residues. CDR3 coding DNA: TGTGCCAGCAGACATACCAGGGTGTCCAACACCGGAGAGCTGGTTTTT. Protein: CASRHTRVSNTGELVF.

The chain joins TRBV20-1 to TRBJ2-5; tentatively, D is TRBD1 (6 bases). CDR1 and CDR2 from the germline V gene are DFQATT and SNEGSKA (reference sequence). Trimming took 0 bases from V and 4 from J, leaving 15 bases between them. The CDR3 is 15 residues long. CDR3 sequence (DNA): TGCAGTGCTAGAGAGGGGGACATAATTTTAGAGACCCAGTACTTC. This codes for CSAREGDIILETQYF.

The chain employs TRBV4-2 and TRBJ1-4; D is perhaps TRBD1 (5 bases). Germline CDR1 reads LGHNA; CDR2 reads YNFKEQ. V was cut by 3 bases and J by 10 bases, with 18 bases left in between. The CDR3 runs to 15 residues. The DNA for the CDR3 is TGTGCCAGCAGCCAGCTGACAGAAGGGAGAGGAAAACTGTTTTTT. This sequence encodes CASSQLTEGRGKLFF.

Only a few counts were recorded for this clonotype. This chain links TRBV6-1 with TRBJ2-2; D may be TRBD2 (7 bases). Germline loops: CDR1 MNHNS, CDR2 SASEGT. The CDR3 contains 13 residues. V gave up 11 bases and J gave up 4 bases, with 14 bases separating them. CDR3 amino acids: CACSRGGTGELFF. CDR3 bases: TGTGCCTGCTCAAGGGGGGGCACCGGGGAGCTGTTTTTT.

This chain connects TRBV28 to TRBJ1-4; 7 bases are a match to TRBD1. Germline loops: CDR1 MDHEN, CDR2 SYDVKM. J was trimmed by 8 bases and V by 4 bases; bases with no gene match: 10. The CDR3 loop spans 15 amino acids. The CDR3 coding sequence is TGTGCCAGCAGTTCCACGACAGGGTTGGACGAAAAACTGTTTTTT. This encodes CASSSTTGLDEKLFF. Full variable domain (missing parts from reference TRBV28 and TRBJ1-4): DVKVTQSSRYLVKRTGEKVFLECVQDMDHENMFWYRQDPGLGLRLIYFSYDVKMKEKGDIPEGYSVSREKKERFSLILESASTNQTSMYLCASSSTTGLDEKLFFGSGTQLSVL.

This clonotype was found many times. The chain carries TRBV20-1 and TRBJ1-1; D not resolved. V lost 7 bases and J 0 bases, leaving 6 bases between the germline ends. The V gene's germline CDR1 is DFQATT and CDR2 SNEGSKA (reference sequence). This CDR3 has 11 amino acids. The CDR3 here is CSVGLNTEAFF. CDR3 coding DNA: TGCAGTGTTGGGTTGAACACTGAAGCTTTCTTT.

The table lists this clonotype with many counts. V usage is TRBV7-9 and J usage is TRBJ2-3, with a possible D match to TRBD2 (6 bases). The CDR3 spans 16 residues. CDR1 is SEHNR and CDR2 is FQNEAQ in the germline V gene (reference sequence). V was cut by 1 base and J by 3 bases, with 14 bases left in between. This CDR3 reads CASSLVAGRMTDTQYF. The CDR3 DNA follows: TGTGCCAGCAGCTTAGTTGCAGGGAGGATGACAGATACGCAGTATTTT. Filled out from reference TRBV7-9 and TRBJ2-3, the complete variable domain reads DTGVSQNPRHKITKRGQNVTFRCDPISEHNRLYWYRQTLGQGPEFLTYFQNEAQLEKSRLLSDRFSAERPKGSFSTLEIQRTEQGDSAMYLCASSLVAGRMTDTQYFGPGTRLTVL.

The chain is built from TRBV29-1 and TRBJ2-7; weak D call: TRBD2 (5 bases). Germline V gene data show CDR1 as SQVTM and CDR2 as ANQGSEA. With 6 bases removed from V and 0 bases from J, the gap between germline ends came to 9 bases. The CDR3 extends over 12 amino acids. The CDR3 protein is CSVGLNSYEQYF. The CDR3 coding sequence is TGCAGCGTAGGACTGAACTCCTACGAGCAGTACTTC.

This clonotype was counted a few times. The chain couples TRBV6-4 to TRBJ2-6; 7 bases fit TRBD1. Trimming cost V 6 bases and J 0 bases; bases outside gene matches: 5. This CDR3 has 16 amino acids. Germline V CDR1 and CDR2: MRHNA, SNTAGT. The CDR3 nucleotides read TGTGCCAGCAGCGAAAGACAGGGCTCTGGGGCCAACGTCCTGACTTTC. The encoded protein is CASSERQGSGANVLTF.